The 9 T cell receptor beta chains presented below share a single source sample, sequenced in a study of blood T cell repertoires in COVID-19. Profiled with immunoSEQ multiplex PCR; TCRdb holds only in-frame clones, not every one. Of 150,000 to 200,000 clones listed, under 90% are singletons. Sequenced input: PBMCs or T cells enriched from blood (not recorded which). Source of these receptors: a man in his fifties who had recovered from COVID-19.

The chain joins TRBV6-1 to TRBJ1-1, with TRBD1 matching over 7 bases. Unmatched junction bases numbered 6, after V lost 5 bases and J lost 12 bases. This CDR3 spans 11 amino acids. The germline V gene encodes CDR1 MNHNS and CDR2 SASEGT. The CDR3 region is CASSTGQDPFF. The CDR3 coding sequence is TGTGCCAGCAGTACTGGACAGGACCCTTTCTTT.

This clone was observed a few times. This chain joins TRBV4-2 and TRBJ2-1, with 8 bases matching TRBD2. The CDR3 runs to 16 residues. Germline V gene sequence: CDR1 LGHNA, CDR2 YNFKEQ. Germline trimming cut 3 bases from V and 7 bases from J; bases unmatched to any gene: 11. DNA of the CDR3: TGTGCCAGCAGCCAGGACGACAATCGGGGGGGTAATGAGCAGTTCTTC. Protein sequence: CASSQDDNRGGNEQFF.

The J gene is TRBJ2-3, the V gene TRBV24-1, with D tentatively TRBD1 (6 bases). This CDR3 has 13 residues. The ends were cut back, 3 bases at V and 6 bases at J, with 9 bases in the middle. Germline CDR1 KGHDR, CDR2 SFDVKD. CDR3 region: CATSDPGQDTQYF. Written as DNA, the CDR3 is TGTGCCACCAGTGATCCCGGACAGGATACGCAGTATTTT.

The sample holds a few counts of this clone. The rearrangement uses TRBV14 and TRBJ2-7; 10 positions match TRBD2. The CDR3 spans 15 residues. Per germline, CDR1 SGHDN and CDR2 FVKESK. V gave up 4 bases and J gave up 3 bases; unmatched junction bases: 6. CDR3 residues: CASSRRSSGGYEQYF. CDR3 sequence (DNA): TGTGCCAGCAGCCGAAGATCTAGCGGGGGCTACGAGCAGTACTTC. Variable domain in full (rest from reference TRBV14 and TRBJ2-7): EAGVTQFPSHSVIEKGQTVTLRCDPISGHDNLYWYRRVMGKEIKFLLHFVKESKQDESGMPNNRFLAERTGGTYSTLKVQPAELEDSGVYFCASSRRSSGGYEQYFGPGTRLTVT.

The chain has TRBV3-1 (or the pseudogene TRBV3-2) and TRBJ1-1; D is uncertain. The CDR3 runs to 15 residues. CDR1 and CDR2 (germline): LGHDT, YNNKEL (reference sequence). V was trimmed by 1 base and J by 1 base, leaving 10 bases between them. CDR3 region: CASSQASPGNTEAFF. CDR3 coding DNA: TGTGCCAGCAGCCAAGCGTCCCCAGGGAACACTGAAGCTTTCTTT.

This clone was counted a single time. V is TRBV5-6 and J is TRBJ2-2, with a tentative D call TRBD1 (6 bases). Trimming took off 3 bases at V and 5 bases at J, with 23 bases between the two ends. The CDR3 runs to 18 residues. Germline V CDR1 and CDR2: SGHDT, YYEEEE. As DNA, the CDR3 is TGTGCCAGCAGCTCGGACAGAATCGGTAGTTCTCGGACCGGGGAGCTGTTTTTT. It is translated as CASSSDRIGSSRTGELFF.

This clone was seen a few times. This chain uses TRBV11-2 with TRBJ1-1; weak D call: TRBD1 (6 bases). The V end was cut by 5 bases, the J end by 2 bases, with 12 bases between. This CDR3 spans 14 amino acids. Germline CDR1 SGHAT, CDR2 FQNNGV. In DNA form, the CDR3 reads TGTGCCAGCAGCCAGCAACAGGGTAACACTGAAGCTTTCTTT. Its protein is CASSQQQGNTEAFF.

This clone was seen a handful of times. The gene calls are TRBV7-8 and TRBJ1-5, with D maybe TRBD1 (5 bases). The CDR3 loop spans 15 amino acids. V shed 4 bases and J shed 0 bases, with 10 bases lying between them. From germline, CDR1 is SGHVS and CDR2 FQNEAQ. The CDR3 DNA follows: TGTGCCAGCAGCTCGGGGGGGTTTAGCAATCAGCCCCAGCATTTT. Translating gives CASSSGGFSNQPQHF.

The chain links TRBV7-2 to TRBJ1-4; D not resolved. Trimming pared 3 bases from V and 7 bases from J, leaving 12 bases between. The CDR3 spans 14 residues. Germline V CDR1 and CDR2: SGHTA, FQGNSA. CDR3 nucleotides: TGTGCCAGCAGCTTTGACGGGATGAGTGAAAAACTGTTTTTT. Translating it yields CASSFDGMSEKLFF.